A selection of T cell receptor beta chains follows, all from one sample in a study of read filtering for tumor transcriptome and immune sequencing. TCRdb re-analysed the reads in MiXCR, keeping a single row per CDR3 protein. Here the sample spans 37,000 or so distinct CDR3 sequences, about an eighth being singletons. Sequencing was done on a sample of a population of CD138-negative cells sorted from bone marrow. These receptors were collected from a donor at least 40 years old with multiple myeloma. The CDR3 runs from the conserved cysteine through the conserved F or W. A D gene is named only where the DNA matches it firmly. The size entry is marked missing in some rows and otherwise reads once, few, many or a size class.

D: TRBD1; J: TRBJ1-4; V: TRBV20-1; size: many; CDR3: CSASGTGGEKLFF; DNA: TGCAGTGCTAGTGGGACAGGCGGTGAAAAACTGTTTTTT
D: -; J: TRBJ2-3; V: TRBV3-1; size: many; CDR3: CASSQEGIREDTDTQYF; DNA: TGTGCCAGCAGCCAGGAGGGGATTAGGGAGGACACAGATACGCAGTATTTT
D: TRBD2; J: TRBJ2-1; V: TRBV9; size: many; CDR3: CASSGGLAGYDNEQFF; DNA: TGTGCCAGCAGCGGTGGACTAGCGGGTTATGACAATGAGCAGTTCTTC
D: TRBD2; J: TRBJ2-1; V: TRBV7-8; size: many; CDR3: CASSPGGRRTYNEQFF; DNA: TGTGCCAGCAGCCCCGGCGGGAGGCGGACCTACAATGAGCAGTTCTTC
D: -; J: TRBJ1-1; V: TRBV18; size: many; CDR3: CASSPSGAGSNTEAFF; DNA: TGTGCCAGCTCACCGTCAGGCGCGGGGTCGAACACTGAAGCTTTCTTT
D: -; J: TRBJ2-2; V: TRBV3-1; size: -; CDR3: CASSQRQVGELFF; DNA: TGTGCCAGCAGCCAACGACAGGTCGGGGAGCTGTTTTTT
D: -; J: TRBJ1-1; V: TRBV5-1; size: many; CDR3: CASSLHSLDTEAFF; DNA: TGCGCCAGCAGCTTGCACAGTTTGGACACTGAAGCTTTCTTT
D: -; J: TRBJ2-1; V: TRBV30; size: many; CDR3: CAWGSGPGPNEQFF; DNA: TGTGCCTGGGGGTCGGGACCGGGACCCAATGAGCAGTTCTTC
D: TRBD1; J: TRBJ1-1; V: TRBV29-1; size: many; CDR3: CSVVAGGNTEAFF; DNA: TGCAGCGTTGTGGCAGGGGGAAACACTGAAGCTTTCTTT
D: -; J: TRBJ2-5; V: TRBV4-1; size: many; CDR3: CASSLTESSQETQYF; DNA: TGCGCCAGCAGCCTTACCGAGAGTAGTCAAGAGACCCAGTACTTC
D: TRBD1; J: TRBJ1-5; V: TRBV28; size: few; CDR3: CASSRLGQVNQPQHF; DNA: TGTGCCAGCAGCCGACTGGGACAGGTGAACCAGCCCCAGCATTTT
D: TRBD2; J: TRBJ2-5; V: TRBV20-1; size: -; CDR3: CSAETGRPQETQYF; DNA: TGCAGTGCTGAAACCGGGAGGCCACAAGAGACCCAGTACTTC
D: TRBD1; J: TRBJ2-7; V: TRBV9; size: many; CDR3: CASSVDYAGGLQYF; DNA: TGTGCCAGCAGCGTTGACTATGCAGGGGGCTTGCAGTACTTC
D: -; J: TRBJ2-7; V: TRBV28; size: many; CDR3: CASSSNLYEQYF; DNA: TGTGCCAGCAGCTCGAACCTCTACGAGCAGTACTTC
D: TRBD2; J: TRBJ2-2; V: TRBV5-5; size: -; CDR3: CASSSQGLATTGELFF; DNA: TGTGCCAGCAGCTCCCAGGGACTAGCGACAACCGGGGAGCTGTTTTTT
D: TRBD1; J: TRBJ2-3; V: TRBV11-1; size: -; CDR3: CASNPRDRASTDTRYF; DNA: TGTGCCAGCAACCCCCGGGACAGGGCTAGCACAGATACGCGGTATTTT
D: -; J: TRBJ2-1; V: TRBV7-6; size: many; CDR3: CASSYGAFRGAYNEQFF; DNA: TGTGCCAGCAGCTACGGGGCCTTCCGAGGCGCCTACAATGAGCAGTTCTTC
D: TRBD2; J: TRBJ2-3; V: TRBV29-1; size: many; CDR3: CSVLPLAESTDTQYF; DNA: TGCAGCGTCCTACCACTAGCGGAGTCCACAGATACGCAGTATTTT
D: -; J: TRBJ1-5; V: TRBV4-1; size: many; CDR3: CASSHPWGRDDGNQPQHF; DNA: TGCGCCAGCAGCCATCCATGGGGCAGGGACGACGGCAATCAGCCCCAGCATTTT